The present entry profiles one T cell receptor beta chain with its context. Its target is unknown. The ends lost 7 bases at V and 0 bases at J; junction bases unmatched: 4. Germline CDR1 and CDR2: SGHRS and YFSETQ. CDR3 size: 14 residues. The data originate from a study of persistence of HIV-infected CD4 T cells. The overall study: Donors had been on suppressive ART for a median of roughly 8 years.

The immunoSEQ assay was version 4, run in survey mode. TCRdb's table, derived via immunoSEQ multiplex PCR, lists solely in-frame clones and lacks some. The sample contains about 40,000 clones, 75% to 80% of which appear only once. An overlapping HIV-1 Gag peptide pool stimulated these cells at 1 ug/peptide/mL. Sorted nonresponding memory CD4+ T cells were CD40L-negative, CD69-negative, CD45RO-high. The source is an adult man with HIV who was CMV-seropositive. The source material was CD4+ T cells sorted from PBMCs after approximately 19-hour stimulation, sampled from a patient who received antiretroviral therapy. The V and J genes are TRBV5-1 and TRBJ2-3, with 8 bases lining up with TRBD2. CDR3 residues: CASVGGASTDTQYF. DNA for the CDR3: TGCGCCAGCGTCGGGGGGGCTAGCACAGATACGCAGTATTTT.